The 14 T cell receptor beta chains below come from one sample, sequenced in a study of read filtering for tumor transcriptome and immune sequencing. Molecular barcoded adaptors covering alpha/delta and beta/gamma chains were used on approximately 400 ng RNA. TCRdb passed the reads through MiXCR, listing each CDR3 protein once. The profile shows about 86,000 distinct CDR3 sequences, 9% to 15% of them singletons. The material sequenced was a population of CD138-negative cells sorted from bone marrow. The receptors shown here come from a donor aged 40 or over with multiple myeloma.

The chain carries TRBV5-1 and TRBJ2-1; 9 bases are a match to TRBD2. V shed 4 bases and J 2 bases; nucleotides not matched to a gene: 4. The CDR3 sequence is 15 residues long. CDR1 is SGHRS, CDR2 YFSETQ, per germline. DNA of the CDR3: TGCGCCAGCAGCCCGACTAGCGGCGCCTACAATGAGCAGTTCTTC. This translates into CASSPTSGAYNEQFF.

This clonotype was picked up many times. The chain combines TRBV7-3 with TRBJ2-2, with TRBD2 identical over 12 bases. The CDR3 is 15 amino acids. Germline assignment: CDR1 SGHTA and CDR2 FQGTGA. Trimming at V came to 4 bases and at J to 5 bases, leaving 2 bases not matched to a gene. CDR3 coding DNA: TGTGCCAGCAGCTCGGGACTAGCGGGTACCGGGGAGCTGTTTTTT. Translating gives CASSSGLAGTGELFF.

Details on this clonotype: No conserved phenylalanine or tryptophan ends this CDR3, so it is likely a read error. The limits of the CDR3 on the DNA are not certain, so only TCRdb's listed CDR3 is given. The rearrangement links TRBV20-1 to TRBJ1-1; the table's D call of TRBD1 was not tested on the DNA. Germline V gives CDR1 DFQATT, CDR2 SNEGSKA (reference sequence). The CDR3 has 16 amino acids, counting both end residues. Here the CDR3 reads CSARDRRGRVQTEALS.

The sample holds many counts of this clonotype. The chain couples TRBV7-9 to TRBJ2-4; tentatively, D is TRBD1 (6 bases). This CDR3 spans 15 amino acids. Germline assignment: CDR1 SEHNR and CDR2 FQNEAQ (reference sequence). V lost 1 base and J 3 bases, leaving 10 bases between the germline ends. The CDR3 spells CASSLGGLDKNIQYF. As DNA, the CDR3 is TGTGCCAGCAGCTTAGGGGGGCTCGACAAAAACATTCAGTACTTC.

This clonotype has at least ten counts. The chain employs TRBV6-2 or TRBV6-3 and TRBJ2-2, with TRBD2 matching 14 bases. J was trimmed by 6 bases and V by 4 bases; bases with no gene match: 13. This CDR3 is 19 amino acids long. Germline V gene sequence: CDR1 MNHEY, CDR2 SVGEGT. The CDR3 spells CASSSQPGLAGEVAGELFF. The CDR3 coding sequence is TGTGCCAGCAGTTCCCAACCGGGACTAGCGGGAGAGGTTGCCGGGGAGCTGTTTTTT.

Comment on this clonotype: This may be a read error, as it is one base from a much larger clone. The chain carries TRBV5-1 and TRBJ2-3, with D perhaps assigned TRBD1 or TRBD2 (5 bases each). In germline, CDR1 is SGHRS, CDR2 YFSETQ. The CDR3 consists of 15 residues. With 4 bases removed from V and 6 bases from J, the gap between germline ends came to 18 bases. The CDR3 is CASSTGTLSADTQYF. DNA of the CDR3: TGCGCCAGCAGCACCGGGACGCTTTCTGCTGATACGCAGTATTTT.

To note about this clonotype: A much larger clonotype is one base distant, so this may be a read error. The chain carries TRBV2 and TRBJ2-2; TRBD2 agrees at 12 bases. The CDR3 sequence is 14 residues long. Germline V gene lookup returns CDR1 SNHLY and CDR2 FYNNEI. In nucleotides, the CDR3 is TGTGTCAGCAGGAGACTAGCGGGAGTTGGGGAGCTGTTTTTT. Its translation is CVSRRLAGVGELFF. The variable domain in full, completed from reference TRBV2 and TRBJ2-2, reads EPEVTQTPSHQVTQMGQEVILRCVPISNHLYFYWYRQILGQKVEFLVSFYNNEISEKSEIFDDQFSVERPDGSNFTLKIRSTKLEDSAMYFCVSRRLAGVGELFFGEGSRLTVL.

This clonotype appeared a few times. The chain couples TRBV7-9 to TRBJ2-2; no reliable D call. The germline V gene has CDR1 SEHNR and CDR2 FQNEAQ (reference sequence). Trimming removed 6 bases at V and 4 bases at J, with 9 bases between. This CDR3 comprises 13 residues. DNA for the CDR3: TGTGCCAGCAGAAAGACCCGCACCGGGGAGCTGTTTTTT. It codes for CASRKTRTGELFF.

On this clonotype itself: A much larger clone is a single base away; this may be a read error. The genes are TRBV5-1 and TRBJ2-1, with 7 positions matching TRBD2. The CDR3 loop spans 16 amino acids. Germline lookup yields CDR1 SGHRS and CDR2 YFSETQ. V trimming: 3 bases; J trimming: 5 bases; junction bases outside the gene matches: 11. CDR3 bases: TGCGCCAGCAGCTCATTTTCGGGAGGTGACGACAATGAGCAGTTCTTC. This sequence encodes CASSSFSGGDDNEQFF.

This clonotype was seen ten or more times. The chain combines TRBV7-3 with TRBJ2-1; 8 bases match TRBD1. Trimming removed 5 bases from V and 6 bases from J; junction bases left unmatched: 9. CDR3 length: 15 residues. Germline V gene sequence: CDR1 SGHTA, CDR2 FQGTGA. The CDR3: CASSRTGMNSNEQFF. CDR3 nucleotides: TGTGCCAGCAGCCGGACAGGGATGAATAGCAATGAGCAGTTCTTC.

This clonotype was seen only a few times. The V gene is TRBV29-1, the J gene TRBJ1-3; TRBD1 matches 7 bases. V shed 8 bases, J shed 2 bases, and the junction held 9 bases outside the gene matches. Germline assignment: CDR1 SQVTM and CDR2 ANQGSEA. The CDR3 sequence is 14 residues long. CDR3 residues: CSLTWDSPGNTIYF. CDR3 DNA: TGCAGCTTGACCTGGGACAGTCCTGGAAACACCATATATTTT.

In its sample, this clonotype was seen many times. The rearrangement joins TRBV18 to TRBJ2-7, with D possibly being TRBD2 (7 bases). Germline V gene lookup returns CDR1 KGHSH and CDR2 LQKENI. Between the trimmed V and J ends, which lost 4 bases and 3 bases, there was a span of 16 bases. The CDR3 contains 15 residues. CDR3 in DNA: TGTGCCAGCTCACAGGCGGAGGGGGGGTACTACGAGCAGTACTTC. As protein: CASSQAEGGYYEQYF.

This clonotype was seen many times. The chain has TRBV19 and TRBJ2-1, with 11 positions matching TRBD2. From germline, CDR1 is LNHDA and CDR2 SQIVND (reference sequence). The CDR3 runs to 13 residues. V lost 6 bases and J lost 10; bases outside the gene matches: 5. CDR3 DNA: TGTGCCAGTAGGGGACTAGCGGCCTTCGAGCAGTTCTTC. Translated, it gives CASRGLAAFEQFF.

This clonotype is medium-sized in the sample. The chain carries TRBV19 and TRBJ2-1; D may be TRBD1 or TRBD2 (5 bases each). Germline V gene sequence: CDR1 LNHDA, CDR2 SQIVND (reference sequence). Trimming cost V 3 bases and J 10 bases, with 13 bases left between them. The CDR3 has 13 residues. CDR3 DNA sequence: TGTGCCAGTAGTATCTGGGGGAAGGAGGAGCAGTTCTTC. Protein sequence: CASSIWGKEEQFF.